The TCR beta chain described here comes from a study of regulatory T cells in long-lasting Graves disease. In its sample, this clonotype was seen many times. Time point of the sample: newly diagnosed GD, antithyroid drugs for less than 3 months. Isolated PBMC RNA provided the starting material for the TCR library. This CDR3 contains 15 residues. V was cut by 6 bases and J by 4 bases, with 18 bases left in between. Relying on iRepertoire HTBI primers and Arm-PCR of CDR3 regions, the team built TCR beta libraries. In the study's own analysis: The study identified about 60 TRBV and about 14 TRBJ segments across samples. TCRdb called the multiplex PCR reads again in MiXCR, with one record for every CDR3 protein. TCRdb, rather than the study authors, made the V and J calls. In the table there are about 540,000 distinct CDR3 sequences, 13% of which are singletons. This sample was shared with a second study, whose subject was T cells in Graves' hyperthyroidism and ophthalmopathy.

Specimen: peripheral blood mononuclear cells (PBMCs), collected at new diagnosis, from a patient treated with antithyroid drugs. The TCR was taken from a man in his thirties or forties with Graves disease. The gene calls are TRBV12-3 or TRBV12-4 and TRBJ2-5; a possible D gene is TRBD2 (6 bases). For the CDR3, the DNA is TGTGCCAGCAGACCTCGGGGAGGTGGCGCAGAGACCCAGTACTTC. As protein: CASRPRGGGAETQYF.